Following are 24 T cell receptor beta chains from one sample sequenced in a study of cytomegalovirus exposure and HLA in healthy donors. A multiplex PCR was run with 60 Vbeta primers and 13 Jbeta primers. Repertoires were generated with immunoSEQ multiplex PCR, while TCRdb's copy carries only in-frame clones and drops some. Of 90,000 or so clones listed, around 80% are singletons. Sequenced: PBMCs. Every receptor here comes from a male donor in good health and CMV-seropositive.

CDR3 sequence reads: CASSEAWRELPDTQYF. CDR3 coding DNA: TGTGCCAGCAGTGAAGCTTGGCGGGAGTTGCCAGATACGCAGTATTTT. The rearrangement joins TRBV2 to TRBJ2-3; 7 bases match TRBD2. The length of the CDR3 is 16 residues. Germline trimming cut 0 bases from V and 4 bases from J; bases unmatched to any gene: 7. Germline lookup yields CDR1 SNHLY and CDR2 FYNNEI.

V is TRBV6-6 and J is TRBJ1-3; D gene ambiguous. The V end was cut by 11 bases, the J end by 1 base, with 12 bases between. The CDR3 is made up of 13 amino acids. The germline V gene has CDR1 MNHNY and CDR2 SVGAGI (reference sequence). This chain's CDR3 is CAATVLSGNTIYF. Here the CDR3 DNA reads TGTGCCGCTACCGTCTTGTCTGGAAACACCATATATTTT.

Only a few counts were recorded for this clone. The chain uses TRBV7-9 and TRBJ2-7, with a possible D match to TRBD2 (5 bases). Germline V CDR1 and CDR2: SEHNR, FQNEAQ (reference sequence). Trimming pared 1 base from V and 4 bases from J, leaving 11 bases between. The CDR3 spans 14 residues. Written as DNA, the CDR3 is TGTGCCAGCAGCTTAGTGGGGAGATCGTACGAGCAGTACTTC. As protein: CASSLVGRSYEQYF.

The chain uses TRBV18 and TRBJ1-4; unclear D gene. V lost 0 bases and J lost 4, with 12 bases in between. CDR1 is KGHSH and CDR2 is LQKENI in the germline V gene. The CDR3 is made up of 16 amino acids. CDR3 amino acids: CASSPPNLYNNEKLFF. The CDR3 DNA is TGTGCCAGCTCACCACCGAATCTGTACAATAATGAAAAACTGTTTTTT. The variable domain in full, with the rest retrieved from reference TRBV18 and TRBJ1-4, is NAGVMQNPRHLVRRRGQEARLRCSPMKGHSHVYWYRQLPEEGLKFMVYLQKENIIDESGMPKERFSAEFPKEGPSILRIQQVVRGDSAAYFCASSPPNLYNNEKLFFGSGTQLSVL.

The chain joins TRBV27 to TRBJ2-5, with a weak D call TRBD1 (6 bases). The CDR3 extends over 13 amino acids. V lost 6 bases and J 4 bases, leaving 12 bases between the germline ends. Germline V gene data show CDR1 as MNHEY and CDR2 as SMNVEV (reference sequence). CDR3 sequence (DNA): TGTGCCAGCAGCCAGGGGAGACGAGAGACCCAGTACTTC. It specifies CASSQGRRETQYF.

This clone showed up just a few times. The chain carries TRBV5-4 and TRBJ1-2, with a tentative D call TRBD1 (6 bases). Per germline, CDR1 SGHNT and CDR2 YYREEE (reference sequence). This CDR3 comprises 16 residues. The V gene lost 4 bases and the J gene lost 1 base, with 17 bases spanning the gap. The CDR3 DNA follows: TGTGCCAGCAGCACACTTAACAGGGAGATTAACTATGGCTACACCTTC. Encoded protein: CASSTLNREINYGYTF.

The chain couples TRBV15 to TRBJ1-1; 9 nucleotides agree with TRBD1. There are 15 residues in the CDR3. V shed 3 bases and J 6 bases; nucleotides not matched to a gene: 8. Germline CDR1 is LNHNV and CDR2 is YYDKDF (reference sequence). The CDR3 region is CATSRGGTGKSEAFF. The CDR3 DNA follows: TGTGCCACCAGCAGGGGCGGGACAGGGAAATCTGAAGCTTTCTTT.

This chain uses TRBV7-6 with TRBJ2-7; possibly TRBD1 for D (5 bases). This CDR3 contains 15 residues. Germline CDR1 reads SGHVS; CDR2 reads FNYEAQ. The germline V and J ends were trimmed by 2 bases and 6 bases, with 17 bases remaining between them. In DNA, the CDR3 is TGTGCCAGCAGCTTATACAGGAACAGTGCCTCCGAGCAGTACTTC. Translating it yields CASSLYRNSASEQYF.

The V and J genes are TRBV2 and TRBJ1-5; 10 bases match TRBD1. J gave up 6 bases and V 6 bases, and 11 bases lay outside the gene matches. Looked up from germline, CDR1 is SNHLY and CDR2 is FYNNEI. This CDR3 region has 16 residues. DNA for the CDR3: TGTGCCAGCAGAAGGGGGACAGGGGCGGTTGGTCAGCCCCAGCATTTT. Protein product: CASRRGTGAVGQPQHF.

The CDR3 region is CASSLGQGASKNIQYF. The DNA for the CDR3 is TGTGCCAGCAGCTTAGGACAGGGGGCGTCCAAAAACATTCAGTACTTC. The chain uses TRBV7-9 and TRBJ2-4; 10 bases line up with TRBD1. The CDR3 runs to 16 residues. From germline, CDR1 is SEHNR and CDR2 FQNEAQ (reference sequence). Losses at the gene ends were 1 base for V and 2 bases for J; bases not matched to a gene: 2.

A few counts support this clone. The gene calls are TRBV21-1 and TRBJ2-7; the listed D gene, TRBD1, was not tested against the DNA. TRBV21-1 is marked as a pseudogene. The CDR3 totals 15 residues. CDR3 residues: CASSKRTGGAYEQYF. In DNA form, the CDR3 reads TGTGCCAGCAGCAAACGGACAGGGGGCGCCTACGAGCAGTACTTC.

In its sample, this clone was seen once. V usage is TRBV7-9 and J usage is TRBJ2-7; D is possibly TRBD2 (6 bases). V lost 5 bases to trimming and J lost 6 bases, with 23 bases between them. Looked up from germline, CDR1 is SEHNR and CDR2 is FQNEAQ (reference sequence). The CDR3 has 16 amino acids. The CDR3, as DNA: TGTGCCAGCAGCCCCCCCTCTAGGCCCCGGGGAGGCGAGCAGTACTTC. Its protein is CASSPPSRPRGGEQYF. Full variable domain (missing parts from reference TRBV7-9 and TRBJ2-7): DTGVSQNPRHKITKRGQNVTFRCDPISEHNRLYWYRQTLGQGPEFLTYFQNEAQLEKSRLLSDRFSAERPKGSFSTLEIQRTEQGDSAMYLCASSPPSRPRGGEQYFGPGTRLTVT.

This clone was counted a few times. This chain's CDR3 is CASSESISEGLADTDTQYF. CDR3 sequence (DNA): TGTGCCAGCAGTGAATCTATTTCGGAGGGACTAGCGGACACAGATACGCAGTATTTT. The chain couples TRBV2 to TRBJ2-3, with TRBD2 matching over 11 bases. CDR1 SNHLY and CDR2 FYNNEI come from the germline V gene. With 2 bases clipped from V and 2 bases from J, the junction kept 12 bases outside the gene matches. This CDR3 region has 19 residues. Based on the CDR3 plus reference TRBV2 and TRBJ2-3, the full variable domain is EPEVTQTPSHQVTQMGQEVILRCVPISNHLYFYWYRQILGQKVEFLVSFYNNEISEKSEIFDDQFSVERPDGSNFTLKIRSTKLEDSAMYFCASSESISEGLADTDTQYFGPGTRLTVL.

This chain uses TRBV10-3 with TRBJ1-3; D not resolved. V lost 10 bases to trimming and J lost 0 bases, with 10 bases between them. Germline V gene data show CDR1 as ENHRY and CDR2 as SYGVKD. There are 13 residues in the CDR3. CDR3 sequence reads: CATEESSGNTIYF. The CDR3, as DNA: TGTGCCACGGAGGAGAGCTCTGGAAACACCATATATTTT.

This rearrangement joins TRBV13 to TRBJ2-7; no clear D. CDR1 is PRHDT, CDR2 FYEKMQ, per germline (reference sequence). V dropped 4 bases and J dropped 2 bases, with 12 bases sitting between them. CDR3 size: 14 residues. The CDR3 DNA reads as TGTGCCAGCAGCTCTTACAGCAAAACCTACGAGCAGTACTTC. It encodes CASSSYSKTYEQYF.

The chain carries TRBV28 and TRBJ2-5; D unclear. Trimming shortened V by 2 bases and J by 1 base, and 11 bases separated the two germline ends. Germline values: CDR1 MDHEN, CDR2 SYDVKM. CDR3 length: 15 residues. CDR3 DNA sequence: TGTGCCAGCAGTTTAGGCGTGAACAGCCAAGAGACCCAGTACTTC. Its protein product is CASSLGVNSQETQYF.

V usage is TRBV2 and J usage is TRBJ2-1; D uncertain. The CDR3 extends over 10 amino acids. Trimming pared 3 bases from V and 10 bases from J, leaving 4 bases between. Germline V gene lookup returns CDR1 SNHLY and CDR2 FYNNEI. The CDR3 loop is CASSDREQFF. In DNA form, the CDR3 reads TGTGCCAGCAGTGATCGGGAGCAGTTCTTC. Variable domain in full (rest from reference TRBV2 and TRBJ2-1): EPEVTQTPSHQVTQMGQEVILRCVPISNHLYFYWYRQILGQKVEFLVSFYNNEISEKSEIFDDQFSVERPDGSNFTLKIRSTKLEDSAMYFCASSDREQFFGPGTRLTVL.

The table lists this clone with a few counts. V usage is TRBV29-1 and J usage is TRBJ1-4; TRBD1 might be the D (5 bases). There are 14 residues in the CDR3. Trimming cost V 5 bases and J 4 bases, with 14 bases left between them. CDR1 SQVTM and CDR2 ANQGSEA come from the germline V gene. The CDR3 reads CSVSQRGGNEKLFF. In DNA, the CDR3 is TGCAGCGTTTCCCAACGGGGGGGTAATGAAAAACTGTTTTTT.

This clone came up once. The V and J genes are TRBV29-1 and TRBJ1-1; 8 nucleotides agree with TRBD1. Germline V gene data show CDR1 as SQVTM and CDR2 as ANQGSEA. The CDR3 spans 14 residues. The V segment lost 5 bases and the J segment 3 bases; nucleotides outside the gene matches: 8. For the CDR3, the DNA is TGCAGCGTTTCCCGGACAGGGAGGGACACTGAAGCTTTCTTT. Amino acid sequence: CSVSRTGRDTEAFF.

The rearrangement uses TRBV19 and TRBJ1-1; no reliable D call. The V end lost 4 bases, the J end lost 0 bases, and 15 bases lay between the germline ends. The CDR3 loop spans 16 amino acids. The germline V gene has CDR1 LNHDA and CDR2 SQIVND (reference sequence). The CDR3 DNA follows: TGTGCCAGTAGTACCATGACGAACTACATGAACACTGAAGCTTTCTTT. This encodes CASSTMTNYMNTEAFF.

The chain joins TRBV29-1 to TRBJ1-6, with TRBD1 identical over 7 bases. V gave up 6 bases and J gave up 9 bases; unmatched junction bases: 8. The CDR3 consists of 13 residues. Germline CDR1 reads SQVTM; CDR2 reads ANQGSEA. The CDR3, as DNA: TGCAGCGTGAGGGACAGCCCAGGTTCACCCCTCCACTTT. Protein product: CSVRDSPGSPLHF.

The rearrangement joins TRBV29-1 to TRBJ2-1; 10 bases are shared with TRBD2. Per the germline V gene, CDR1 is SQVTM and CDR2 is ANQGSEA. After removal of 4 bases from V and 6 bases from J, the junction contained 6 bases not matched to a gene. This CDR3 has 14 amino acids. This CDR3 reads CSVVSSGGPNEQFF. The CDR3 nucleotides read TGCAGCGTTGTGTCTAGCGGGGGCCCCAATGAGCAGTTCTTC.

V and J are TRBV5-1 and TRBJ2-1; 8 nucleotides align to TRBD1. CDR3 length equals 15 residues. The ends lost 5 bases at V and 2 bases at J; junction bases unmatched: 6. Germline CDR1 SGHRS, CDR2 YFSETQ. The CDR3 sequence: CASSSAGQAYNEQFF. The CDR3 bases are TGCGCCAGCAGTTCGGCGGGACAGGCCTACAATGAGCAGTTCTTC.

The V call is TRBV7-8, the J call TRBJ1-2; possible D gene TRBD1, 6 bases. Germline V lookup: CDR1 SGHVS, CDR2 FQNEAQ. The V and J ends lost 5 bases and 4 bases respectively, with 26 bases between them. This CDR3 has 18 residues. CDR3 sequence (DNA): TGTGCCAGCAGCCCTGCCGGGACATCGACTTCACTCCTCTATGGCTACACCTTC. It is translated as CASSPAGTSTSLLYGYTF.